These 21 T cell receptor beta chains share one sample of origin, sequenced in a study of shared clonotypes between healthy human individuals. The protocol was immunoSEQ multiplex PCR, while the TCRdb copy is restricted to in-frame clones and leaves out a portion. The table has around 1.5 million clones, around 98% seen once. Sequencing used naive CD4+ T cells sorted from blood. Subset denoted: CD45RA+ positively selected. These receptors were collected from a man aged 25-45 years in good health.

The chain uses TRBV5-1 and TRBJ2-1, with 7 positions matching TRBD2. Per the germline V gene, CDR1 is SGHRS and CDR2 is YFSETQ. J was trimmed by 7 bases and V by 5 bases; bases with no gene match: 21. The CDR3 spans 18 residues. The CDR3 DNA reads TGCGCCAGCAGTCCCGGGGGGACGATAGCGCCAGGGAAAAATGAGCAGTTCTTC. This codes for CASSPGGTIAPGKNEQFF.

The gene calls are TRBV7-6 and TRBJ2-7, with 7 bases that match TRBD1. The V segment lost 5 bases and the J segment 4 bases; nucleotides outside the gene matches: 2. Germline V gives CDR1 SGHVS, CDR2 FNYEAQ. This CDR3 contains 12 residues. In nucleotides, the CDR3 is TGTGCCAGCAGCCAGGGGGATTACGAGCAGTACTTC. This gives the protein CASSQGDYEQYF.

V gene TRBV19 combines with J gene TRBJ1-1; D not resolved. This CDR3 has 13 amino acids. Germline V gene data show CDR1 as LNHDA and CDR2 as SQIVND (reference sequence). V was cut by 4 bases and J by 1 base, with 7 bases left in between. For the CDR3, the DNA is TGTGCCAGTAGTAAGGACGGGAACACTGAAGCTTTCTTT. Encoded protein: CASSKDGNTEAFF.

This chain connects TRBV28 to TRBJ2-3; D possibly corresponds to TRBD1 (6 bases). The CDR3 loop spans 16 amino acids. With 3 bases removed from V and 4 bases from J, the gap between germline ends came to 17 bases. Germline V gene data show CDR1 as MDHEN and CDR2 as SYDVKM. The CDR3 loop is CASSLPQGNRADTQYF. As DNA, the CDR3 is TGTGCCAGCAGTTTGCCCCAGGGGAATCGGGCAGATACGCAGTATTTT. The variable domain in full, with the rest retrieved from reference TRBV28 and TRBJ2-3, is DVKVTQSSRYLVKRTGEKVFLECVQDMDHENMFWYRQDPGLGLRLIYFSYDVKMKEKGDIPEGYSVSREKKERFSLILESASTNQTSMYLCASSLPQGNRADTQYFGPGTRLTVL.

The V call is TRBV19, the J call TRBJ2-7; tentative D call: TRBD2 (5 bases). Looked up from germline, CDR1 is LNHDA and CDR2 is SQIVND (reference sequence). Trimming shortened V by 3 bases and J by 0 bases, and 6 bases separated the two germline ends. This CDR3 is built from 13 residues. CDR3 amino acids: CASSMGDSYEQYF. In nucleotides, the CDR3 is TGTGCCAGTAGTATGGGAGACTCCTACGAGCAGTACTTC.

The rearrangement uses TRBV5-1 and TRBJ2-7, with D possibly being TRBD1 or TRBD2 (5 bases each). This CDR3 contains 14 residues. Looked up from germline, CDR1 is SGHRS and CDR2 is YFSETQ. The ends were cut back, 4 bases at V and 2 bases at J, with 13 bases in the middle. CDR3 sequence reads: CASSVDLGAYEQYF. In nucleotides, the CDR3 is TGCGCCAGCAGCGTAGACCTGGGGGCCTACGAGCAGTACTTC. The full variable domain, its missing parts supplied by reference TRBV5-1 and TRBJ2-7, is KAGVTQTPRYLIKTRGQQVTLSCSPISGHRSVSWYQQTPGQGLQFLFEYFSETQRNKGNFPGRFSGRQFSNSRSEMNVSTLELGDSALYLCASSVDLGAYEQYFGPGTRLTVT.

The CDR3 sequence: CASGGNSYEQYF. The CDR3 DNA reads as TGTGCCAGCGGGGGAAATTCCTACGAGCAGTACTTC. The rearrangement joins TRBV5-6 to TRBJ2-7; D possibly matches TRBD1 or TRBD2 (5 bases each). Germline values: CDR1 SGHDT, CDR2 YYEEEE. V gave up 7 bases and J gave up 1 base, with 9 bases separating them. This CDR3 region has 12 residues. The variable domain in full, completed from reference TRBV5-6 and TRBJ2-7, reads DAGVTQSPTHLIKTRGQQVTLRCSPKSGHDTVSWYQQALGQGPQFIFQYYEEEERQRGNFPDRFSGHQFPNYSSELNVNALLLGDSALYLCASGGNSYEQYFGPGTRLTVT.

A word on this clone: Other DNA variants within this sample encode the same CDR3. V is TRBV2 and J is TRBJ2-1; D unclear. The V gene lost 6 bases and the J gene lost 6 bases, with 3 bases spanning the gap. This CDR3 has 10 residues. The V gene's germline CDR1 is SNHLY and CDR2 FYNNEI. The CDR3 DNA reads TGTGCCAGCAGAGGCAATGAGCAGTTCTTC. Protein: CASRGNEQFF.

The chain recombines TRBV5-4 with TRBJ2-5; 15 bases fit TRBD2. This CDR3 contains 16 residues. After removal of 4 bases from V and 5 bases from J, the junction contained 6 bases not matched to a gene. Germline CDR1 SGHNT, CDR2 YYREEE (reference sequence). CDR3 sequence (DNA): TGTGCCAGCAGCCCCCCCGGGACTAGCGGGAGGGAGACCCAGTACTTC. Its protein is CASSPPGTSGRETQYF.

The V call is TRBV18, the J call TRBJ1-1, with 7 bases fitting TRBD1. In germline, CDR1 is KGHSH, CDR2 LQKENI. The junction had 7 bases not matched to a gene; V was cut back by 3 bases and J by 6 bases. This CDR3 is built from 14 residues. The CDR3 sequence is CASSPLDRVAEAFF. CDR3 DNA: TGTGCCAGCTCACCCCTTGACAGGGTGGCTGAAGCTTTCTTT.

The chain recombines TRBV12-2 with TRBJ2-6; the D call of TRBD1 is as the table states it, not checked on the DNA. TRBV12-2 is marked as a pseudogene. This CDR3 has 20 residues. The CDR3 DNA is TGTGCAAGTCGCAGACGAAGGACAGGGGTATGTTATACTGGGGCCAACGTCCTGACTTTC. Translation gives CASRRRRTGVCYTGANVLTF.

V gene TRBV19 combines with J gene TRBJ1-1; tentatively, D is TRBD1 (6 bases). The CDR3 runs 15 residues. Trimming took 3 bases from V and 3 from J, leaving 14 bases between them. The germline gives CDR1 LNHDA, CDR2 SQIVND (reference sequence). The chain's CDR3 is CASSIHTGTHTEAFF. CDR3 DNA sequence: TGTGCCAGTAGTATTCACACAGGGACGCACACTGAAGCTTTCTTT.

This clone is a singleton in its sample. This rearrangement joins TRBV2 to TRBJ1-1, with a weak D call TRBD1 (5 bases). Trimming shortened V by 6 bases and J by 12 bases, and 17 bases separated the two germline ends. The CDR3 contains 12 residues. Germline assignment: CDR1 SNHLY and CDR2 FYNNEI. The CDR3 protein is CASRGGGAASFF. The CDR3 DNA is TGTGCCAGCAGGGGAGGCGGGGCTGCCTCTTTCTTT. Full variable domain (rest looked up from reference TRBV2 and TRBJ1-1): EPEVTQTPSHQVTQMGQEVILRCVPISNHLYFYWYRQILGQKVEFLVSFYNNEISEKSEIFDDQFSVERPDGSNFTLKIRSTKLEDSAMYFCASRGGGAASFFGQGTRLTVV.

The chain uses TRBV28 and TRBJ1-5; D gene unclear. The CDR3 totals 14 residues. From germline, CDR1 is MDHEN and CDR2 SYDVKM. V shed 5 bases and J shed 2 bases, with 10 bases lying between them. The CDR3: CASSTHSGNQPQHF. The CDR3 DNA reads as TGTGCCAGCAGTACCCACAGTGGCAATCAGCCCCAGCATTTT.

The sample holds one count of this clone. The CDR3 sequence is CASSLSARASTDTQYF. The CDR3 nucleotides read TGTGCCAGCAGCCTATCTGCCAGGGCTAGCACAGATACGCAGTATTTT. The chain employs TRBV5-4 and TRBJ2-3; weak D call: TRBD1 (5 bases). V gave up 4 bases and J gave up 0 bases, with 15 bases separating them. The CDR3 extends over 16 amino acids. Germline values: CDR1 SGHNT, CDR2 YYREEE (reference sequence).

The chain links TRBV19 to TRBJ1-2; TRBD1 might be the D (6 bases). The V and J ends lost 6 bases and 4 bases respectively, with 15 bases between them. The CDR3 has 14 residues. Per germline, CDR1 LNHDA and CDR2 SQIVND (reference sequence). CDR3 loop: CASSLEQGLYGYTF. The CDR3 coding sequence is TGTGCCAGTAGCCTAGAACAGGGTCTCTATGGCTACACCTTC.

This chain connects TRBV12-2 to TRBJ2-3; the D call in the table, TRBD2, was not verified against the DNA. TRBV12-2 represents a pseudogene. This CDR3 region has 17 residues. The CDR3, as DNA: TGTGCAAGTCGCCCCAGTAGCGGGAGGGTTGGCACAGATACGCAGTATTTT. Its protein product is CASRPSSGRVGTDTQYF.

This sequence joins TRBV7-9 and TRBJ2-7; D might be TRBD1 or TRBD2, each matching 6 bases. CDR1 and CDR2 from the germline V gene are SEHNR and FQNEAQ (reference sequence). The CDR3 loop spans 15 amino acids. Trimming took off 5 bases at V and 5 bases at J, with 19 bases between the two ends. CDR3 in amino acids: CASSPLSRGGDEQYF. Here the CDR3 DNA reads TGTGCCAGCAGCCCTCTGTCCAGGGGAGGAGACGAGCAGTACTTC.

The chain carries TRBV5-4 and TRBJ2-7, with 10 positions matching TRBD2. J gave up 6 bases and V 4 bases, and 10 bases lay outside the gene matches. This CDR3 spans 15 amino acids. Germline V CDR1 and CDR2: SGHNT, YYREEE (reference sequence). This CDR3 is CASSSSSGSGVEQYF. The DNA for the CDR3 is TGTGCCAGCAGCAGTTCTAGCGGGAGTGGGGTCGAGCAGTACTTC.

This chain connects TRBV7-2 to TRBJ2-7; 14 nucleotides match TRBD2. CDR3 length equals 14 residues. The germline V gene encodes CDR1 SGHTA and CDR2 FQGNSA. Losses at the gene ends were 5 bases for V and 11 bases for J; bases not matched to a gene: 8. The CDR3 region is CASSLGLAGGTEYF. CDR3 DNA sequence: TGTGCCAGCAGCCTCGGACTAGCGGGAGGTACGGAGTACTTC.

J is TRBJ1-2 and V is TRBV28; TRBD1 might be the D (6 bases). Trimming removed 6 bases at V and 5 bases at J, with 10 bases between. Looked up from germline, CDR1 is MDHEN and CDR2 is SYDVKM. The length of the CDR3 is 12 residues. This chain's CDR3 is CASRTGTYGYTF. In nucleotides, the CDR3 is TGTGCCAGCAGGACAGGAACTTATGGCTACACCTTC.